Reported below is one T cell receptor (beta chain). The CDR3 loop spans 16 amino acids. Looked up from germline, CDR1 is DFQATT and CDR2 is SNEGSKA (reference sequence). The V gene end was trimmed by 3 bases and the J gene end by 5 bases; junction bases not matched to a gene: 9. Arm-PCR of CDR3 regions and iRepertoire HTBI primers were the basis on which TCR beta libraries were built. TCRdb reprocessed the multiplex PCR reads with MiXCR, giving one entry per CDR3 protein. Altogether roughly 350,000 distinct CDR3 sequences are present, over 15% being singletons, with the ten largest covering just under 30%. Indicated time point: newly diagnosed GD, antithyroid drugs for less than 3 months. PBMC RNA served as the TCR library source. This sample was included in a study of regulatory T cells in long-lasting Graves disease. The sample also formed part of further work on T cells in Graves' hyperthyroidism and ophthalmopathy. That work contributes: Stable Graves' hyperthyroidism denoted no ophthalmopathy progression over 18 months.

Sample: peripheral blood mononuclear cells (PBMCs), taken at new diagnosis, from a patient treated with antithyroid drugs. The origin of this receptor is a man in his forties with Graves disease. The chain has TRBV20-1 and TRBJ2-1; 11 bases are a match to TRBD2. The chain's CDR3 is CSASPLLAGVHNEQFF. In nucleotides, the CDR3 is TGCAGTGCTAGCCCCTTACTAGCGGGGGTTCACAATGAGCAGTTCTTC.